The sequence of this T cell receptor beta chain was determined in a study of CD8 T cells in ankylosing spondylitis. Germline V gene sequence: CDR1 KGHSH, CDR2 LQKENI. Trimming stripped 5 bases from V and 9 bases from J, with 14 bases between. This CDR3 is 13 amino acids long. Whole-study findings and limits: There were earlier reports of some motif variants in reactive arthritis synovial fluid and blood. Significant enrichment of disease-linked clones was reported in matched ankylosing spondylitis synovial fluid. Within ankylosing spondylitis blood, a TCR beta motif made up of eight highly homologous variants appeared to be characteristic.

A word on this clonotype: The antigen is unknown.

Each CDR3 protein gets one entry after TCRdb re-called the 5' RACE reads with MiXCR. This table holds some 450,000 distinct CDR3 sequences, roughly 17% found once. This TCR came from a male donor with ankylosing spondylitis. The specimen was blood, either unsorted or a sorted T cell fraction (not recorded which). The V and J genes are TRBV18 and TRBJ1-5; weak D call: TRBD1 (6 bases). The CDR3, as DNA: TGTGCCAGCTCAAACAGGGACCTCGGGCCCCAGCATTTT. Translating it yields CASSNRDLGPQHF.